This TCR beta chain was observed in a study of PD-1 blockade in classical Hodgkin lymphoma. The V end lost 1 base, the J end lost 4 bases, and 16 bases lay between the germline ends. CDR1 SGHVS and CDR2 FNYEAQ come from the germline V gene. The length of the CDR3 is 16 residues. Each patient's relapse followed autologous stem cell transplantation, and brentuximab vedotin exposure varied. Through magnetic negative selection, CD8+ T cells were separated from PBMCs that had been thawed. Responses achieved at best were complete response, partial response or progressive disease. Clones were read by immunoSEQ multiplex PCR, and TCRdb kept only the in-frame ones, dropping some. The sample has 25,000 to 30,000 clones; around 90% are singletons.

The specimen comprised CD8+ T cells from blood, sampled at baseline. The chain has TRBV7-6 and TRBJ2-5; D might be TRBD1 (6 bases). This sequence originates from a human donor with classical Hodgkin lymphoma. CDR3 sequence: CASSLGWGQGGETQYF. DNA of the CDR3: TGTGCCAGCAGCTTAGGTTGGGGGCAGGGTGGAGAGACCCAGTACTTC.